Listed below are T cell receptor beta chains from one sample, sequenced in a study of shared clonotypes between healthy human individuals. Assay used: immunoSEQ multiplex PCR; TCRdb lists only in-frame clones, some missing. The profile shows about 2 million clones, approximately 94% of them singletons. The sequencing input was naive CD8+ T cells sorted from blood. The receptor set was obtained from a man between 18 and 35 years old in good health. CDR3s include the opening cysteine and the closing phenylalanine or tryptophan. Each record gives: D gene, clone size, J gene, V gene, CDR3 DNA, CDR3 protein. A D gene is named only where the DNA matches it firmly. Some rows have no size entry. The others give once, few or many, or a class for an expanded clone.

NA,NA,TRBJ2-3,TRBV5-1,TGCGCCAGCAGCTTGATCGGCACCTTAAGCACAGATACGCAGTATTTT,CASSLIGTLSTDTQYF
NA,NA,TRBJ2-3,TRBV7-9,TGTGCCAGCAGCTTGCCGACCGGTATTGGGACAGATACGCAGTATTTT,CASSLPTGIGTDTQYF
NA,NA,TRBJ1-4,TRBV7-9,TGTGCCAGCAGCCCCTCGACAGTCGTAGGTGAAAAACTGTTTTTT,CASSPSTVVGEKLFF
NA,NA,TRBJ2-3,TRBV2,TGTGCCAGCAGGTACAGGGTTGTGGGGGTGCCAGATACGCAGTATTTT,CASRYRVVGVPDTQYF
NA,NA,TRBJ2-1,TRBV5-6,TGTGCCAGCAGCTTATGGGACTCCAATGAGCAGTTCTTC,CASSLWDSNEQFF
NA,NA,TRBJ2-2,TRBV4-3,TGCGCCAGCAGCCAAGAATGGGAGCCCGGGGAGCTGTTTTTT,CASSQEWEPGELFF
TRBD2,NA,TRBJ2-1,TRBV10-3,TGTGCCATCAGTGAGCTATCGGGAGGGATCAATGAGCAGTTCTTC,CAISELSGGINEQFF
NA,NA,TRBJ1-2,TRBV13,TGTGCCAGCAGCCCTCGGTTGTTGAACTATGGCTACACCTTC,CASSPRLLNYGYTF
TRBD2,NA,TRBJ2-7,TRBV10-3,TGTGCCATCAGTGGAACTAGCGGGGGGCCCTACGAGCAGTACTTC,CAISGTSGGPYEQYF
NA,NA,TRBJ2-2,TRBV7-6,TGTGCCAGCAGCTTAGTGGCCACCGGGGAGCTGTTTTTT,CASSLVATGELFF
NA,once,TRBJ1-5,TRBV11-2,TGTGCCAGCAGTTTGGACGGAACATATAGCAATCAGCCCCAGCATTTT,CASSLDGTYSNQPQHF
NA,NA,TRBJ2-2,TRBV28,TGTGCCAGTAGATGGGTTACGTCTGGCACCGGGGAGCTGTTTTTT,CASRWVTSGTGELFF
NA,once,TRBJ1-3,TRBV28,TGTGCCAGCAGTTTAAGGGGGGCTTCAGGAAACACCATATATTTT,CASSLRGASGNTIYF
TRBD1,NA,TRBJ2-7,TRBV11-2,TGTGCCAGCAGCTTAAGACAGGGGGCCTACGAGCAGTACTTC,CASSLRQGAYEQYF
TRBD1,once,TRBJ2-7,TRBV7-9,TGTGCCAGCAGCACAGGGGGCACCTACGAGCAGTACTTC,CASSTGGTYEQYF
NA,NA,TRBJ2-2,TRBV25-1,TGTGCCAGCGAGATAGTCACCGGGGAGCTGTTTTTT,CASEIVTGELFF
TRBD1,NA,TRBJ2-4,TRBV7-9,TGTGCCAGCAGCTCGACAGGGGGGAAAAACATTCAGTACTTC,CASSSTGGKNIQYF
TRBD1,once,TRBJ2-1,TRBV9,TGTGCCAGCAGCGCATGGACAGGGGGGAACTACAATGAGCAGTTCTTC,CASSAWTGGNYNEQFF
TRBD1,NA,TRBJ1-1,TRBV30,TGTGCCTGGGGTACGGGACAGGGGTTATGGGGGAACACTGAAGCTTTCTTT,CAWGTGQGLWGNTEAFF
NA,NA,TRBJ2-7,TRBV19,TGTGCCAGTAGTATAGGTGGGACCCACTGCGAGCAGTACTTC,CASSIGGTHCEQYF
TRBD1,NA,TRBJ2-7,TRBV27,TGTGCCAGCAGTTCTCCGATAAGGACAGGGGGCGTAGAGAACGAGCAGTACTTC,CASSSPIRTGGVENEQYF
TRBD1,NA,TRBJ2-1,TRBV10-3,TGTGCCATTGGCGAGGGGGCCAATGAGCAGTTCTTC,CAIGEGANEQFF
NA,NA,TRBJ1-5,TRBV27,TGTGCCAGCAGGATAGGGGGGGACCTTAGCAATCAGCCCCAGCATTTT,CASRIGGDLSNQPQHF
TRBD1,NA,TRBJ1-2,TRBV5-1,TGCGCCAGCAGCGTCCGGGACAGAAACTATGGCTACACCTTC,CASSVRDRNYGYTF
NA,NA,TRBJ2-1,TRBV29-1,TGCAGCGTTGAATCAGCTCCCTACAATGAGCAGTTCTTC,CSVESAPYNEQFF